This record covers a single T cell receptor (beta chain). The sample is drawn from a study of CD8+ T cells in alopecia areata. In each case, RNA was isolated and then reverse transcribed into cDNA as the sequencing template. Some clones are missing from TCRdb's copy, which holds only in-frame ones; the method was immunoSEQ multiplex PCR. The sample lists about 160,000 clones; 65% were seen once. Trimming stripped 3 bases from V and 6 bases from J, with 11 bases between. The CDR3 consists of 13 residues. Germline V lookup: CDR1 MNHEY, CDR2 SMNVEV (reference sequence). This sample's treatment: oral pan-JAK inhibitor, 5-10 mg twice daily. PBMCs yielded sorted CD4+ and CD8+ T cells.

The sequence was collected from a human donor with alopecia areata. Specimen: CD4+ T cells sorted from blood, collected at week 4, from a patient treated with tofacitinib. The chain has TRBV27 and TRBJ1-2; tentatively, D is TRBD1 (6 bases). The CDR3 reads CASSFRGANGYTF. CDR3 sequence (DNA): TGTGCCAGCAGTTTTCGGGGGGCGAATGGCTACACCTTC.